This entry lists 15 T cell receptor delta chains sequenced from one sample in a study of human gamma delta and Vdelta1 T cells. TCRdb re-called the PCR reads using CATT. The sample carries about 6,300 delta-chain clones, around 41% recorded once. These receptors lack a known antigen. The specimen was Vdelta1 gamma-delta T cells from blood grown in culture (DOT cells). These TCRs come from a human donor in good health.

This clone turned up a few times. This chain links TRDV1 with TRDJ1, with no clear D. The V end was cut by 1 base, the J end by 5 bases, with 17 bases between. The CDR3 sequence is 16 residues long. In germline, CDR1 is TSWWSYY, CDR2 QGS. CDR3 protein: CALGERGMVYSDKLIF. In DNA form, the CDR3 reads TGTGCTCTTGGGGAACGTGGAATGGTATATTCTGATAAACTCATCTTT.

The chain carries TRDV1 and TRDJ1; D may be TRDD2 (6 bases). The CDR3 consists of 19 residues. The V end lost 2 bases, the J end lost 0 bases, and 22 bases lay between the germline ends. Germline V lookup: CDR1 TSWWSYY, CDR2 QGS. The CDR3 bases are TGTGCTCTTGGGGAAGTAGTATCCTACCGTACGCTTTACACCGATAAACTCATCTTT. As protein: CALGEVVSYRTLYTDKLIF.

This clone rates as large. The sample has other DNA sequences that encode this CDR3 too. The chain employs TRDV1 and TRDJ1, with 7 bases matching TRDD2. The V gene's germline CDR1 is TSWWSYY and CDR2 QGS. V lost 3 bases, J lost 0 bases, and 28 bases stayed unmatched. The CDR3 totals 23 residues. For the CDR3, the DNA is TGTGCTCTTGGGGAGGGCGATTTCCTACGAGGCGGGTCCGGGAAAACGGACACCGATAAACTCATCTTT. It yields the protein CALGEGDFLRGGSGKTDTDKLIF.

By share of the sample, this clone is medium-sized. The V call is TRDV2, the J call TRDJ1; D might be TRDD2 (5 bases). From germline, CDR1 is GEAIGNYY and CDR2 EKD. The V and J ends lost 3 bases and 0 bases respectively, with 13 bases between them. This CDR3 region has 15 residues. The CDR3 protein is CACDLPSLHTDKLIF. CDR3 coding DNA: TGTGCCTGTGACCTTCCCAGCCTACACACCGATAAACTCATCTTT.

The rearrangement links TRDV1 to TRDJ3, with 13 bases that match TRDD3. Germline CDR1 reads TSWWSYY; CDR2 reads QGS. V shed 1 base, J shed 2 bases, and the junction held 11 bases outside the gene matches. This CDR3 comprises 22 residues. CDR3 in amino acids: CALGERAFKLGDTPWDTRQMFF. The CDR3 DNA reads as TGTGCTCTTGGGGAACGGGCGTTCAAACTGGGGGATACGCCCTGGGACACCCGACAGATGTTTTTC.

To note about this clone: With a much larger clone just one base away, this may be a read error. The V call is TRDV1, the J call TRDJ1; a weak D match, TRDD2 (6 bases). V lost 1 base and J 7 bases, leaving 25 bases between the germline ends. The CDR3 has 18 residues. Germline lookup yields CDR1 TSWWSYY and CDR2 QGS. For the CDR3, the DNA is TGTGCTCTTGGGGAACCAATTCCTATGAGAGTCAATTGCGGTAAACTCATCTTT. It yields the protein CALGEPIPMRVNCGKLIF.

This clone is medium-sized. This chain uses TRDV1 with TRDJ1, with 7 bases matching TRDD3. This CDR3 has 21 residues. V lost 5 bases to trimming and J lost 0 bases; unmatched junction nucleotides: 24. Germline CDR1 reads TSWWSYY; CDR2 reads QGS. The CDR3 loop is CALGPGGPKPVLGSNTDKLIF. The CDR3, as DNA: TGTGCTCTTGGGCCTGGAGGACCTAAACCCGTACTGGGGTCCAACACCGATAAACTCATCTTT.

This chain uses TRDV1 with TRDJ1; D could derive from TRDD2 or TRDD3 (8 bases each). The CDR3 consists of 21 residues. The germline V gene encodes CDR1 TSWWSYY and CDR2 QGS. V lost 0 bases and J 4 bases, leaving 30 bases between the germline ends. CDR3 in amino acids: CALGELGASYTGGLGRDKLIF. CDR3 in DNA: TGTGCTCTTGGGGAACTAGGGGCTTCCTACACTGGGGGGCTGGGACGCGATAAACTCATCTTT.

This clone was observed a few times. The V gene is TRDV1, the J gene TRDJ1, with TRDD3 identical over 10 bases. Per germline, CDR1 TSWWSYY and CDR2 QGS. V dropped 3 bases and J dropped 2; count of bases not matched to a gene: 15. There are 19 residues in the CDR3. CDR3 DNA: TGTGCTCTTGGGGATTTGGAAAGGCCCTTACTGGGGGATACCGATAAACTCATCTTT. This translates into CALGDLERPLLGDTDKLIF.

The chain combines TRDV1 with TRDJ1, with 12 bases aligning to TRDD3. The CDR3 has 21 residues. The germline V gene has CDR1 TSWWSYY and CDR2 QGS. After removal of 1 base from V and 0 bases from J, the junction contained 15 bases not matched to a gene. CDR3 bases: TGTGCTCTTGGGGAACGGGCACGACTGGGGGATACTCTCCCGTACACCGATAAACTCATCTTT. Encoded protein: CALGERARLGDTLPYTDKLIF.

V usage is TRDV1 and J usage is TRDJ1, with a possible D match to TRDD3 (7 bases). The CDR3 extends over 26 amino acids. Trimming pared 0 bases from V and 0 bases from J, leaving 41 bases between. Germline V gene sequence: CDR1 TSWWSYY, CDR2 QGS. The CDR3 sequence: CALGELELSYCILGNPYVPYTDKLIF. In DNA, the CDR3 is TGTGCTCTTGGGGAACTAGAATTATCCTACTGTATACTGGGGAATCCTTACGTACCTTACACCGATAAACTCATCTTT.

Of note for this clone: A read error may be the cause here, since a much bigger clone is one base away. The sample holds other DNA sequences that translate to the same CDR3. The V call is TRDV1, the J call TRDJ4; 8 bases are a match to TRDD3. V lost 6 bases and J lost 0; bases outside the gene matches: 27. CDR1 and CDR2 from the germline V gene are TSWWSYY and QGS. CDR3 size: 21 residues. CDR3 amino acids: CALGDGPGRRWGDISARPLIF. CDR3 sequence (DNA): TGTGCTCTTGGAGACGGGCCCGGTCGGCGCTGGGGGGATATATCCGCCAGACCCCTGATCTTT.

Regarding this clone: Other DNA sequences within the sample encode an identical CDR3. The chain couples TRDV1 to TRDJ1, with D perhaps matching TRDD2 or TRDD3 (7 bases each). Germline loops: CDR1 TSWWSYY, CDR2 QGS. The CDR3 length is 18 residues. The germline V and J ends were trimmed by 5 bases and 6 bases, with 28 bases remaining between them. CDR3 residues: CALGLLISYGWGENKLIF. CDR3 nucleotides: TGTGCTCTTGGGCTTCTTATTTCCTACGGCTGGGGGGAGAATAAACTCATCTTT.

The chain is built from TRDV1 and TRDJ1, with TRDD3 identical over 9 bases. V lost 3 bases and J lost 0; bases outside the gene matches: 14. The CDR3 contains 19 residues. CDR1 and CDR2 from the germline V gene are TSWWSYY and QGS. CDR3 region: CALGEIYRPLGENTDKLIF. The CDR3 DNA reads as TGTGCTCTTGGGGAGATCTACCGACCACTGGGGGAGAACACCGATAAACTCATCTTT.

This clone was counted between two and nine times. The chain carries TRDV1 and TRDJ1, with 7 bases that match TRDD3. The length of the CDR3 is 18 residues. The V and J ends lost 3 bases and 9 bases, in that order; junction bases with no gene match: 22. The V gene's germline CDR1 is TSWWSYY and CDR2 QGS. The CDR3 is CALGDLRPGIRRRGELIF. Written as DNA, the CDR3 is TGTGCTCTTGGGGACCTACGCCCGGGGATAAGGCGGCGCGGGGAACTCATCTTT.